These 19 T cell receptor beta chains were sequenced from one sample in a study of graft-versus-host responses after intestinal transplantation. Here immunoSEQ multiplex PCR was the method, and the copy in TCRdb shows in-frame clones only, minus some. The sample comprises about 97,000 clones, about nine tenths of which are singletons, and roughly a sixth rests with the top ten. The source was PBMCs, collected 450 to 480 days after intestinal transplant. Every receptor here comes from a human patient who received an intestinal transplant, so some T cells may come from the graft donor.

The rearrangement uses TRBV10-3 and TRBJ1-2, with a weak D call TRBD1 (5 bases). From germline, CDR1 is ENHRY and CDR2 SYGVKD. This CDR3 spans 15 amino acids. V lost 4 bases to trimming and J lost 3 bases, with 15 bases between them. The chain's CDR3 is CAISARGGGDYGYTF. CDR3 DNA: TGTGCCATCAGTGCCCGTGGGGGAGGGGACTATGGCTACACCTTC.

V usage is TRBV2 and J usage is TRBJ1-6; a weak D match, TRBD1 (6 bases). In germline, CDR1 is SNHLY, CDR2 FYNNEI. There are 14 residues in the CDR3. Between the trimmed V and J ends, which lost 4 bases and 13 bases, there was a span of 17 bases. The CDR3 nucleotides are TGTGCCAGCAGTGCGACAGGTCCCGTTGGGCCCCTCCACTTT. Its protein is CASSATGPVGPLHF. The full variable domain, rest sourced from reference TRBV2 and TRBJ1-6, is EPEVTQTPSHQVTQMGQEVILRCVPISNHLYFYWYRQILGQKVEFLVSFYNNEISEKSEIFDDQFSVERPDGSNFTLKIRSTKLEDSAMYFCASSATGPVGPLHFGNGTRLTVT.

CDR3 protein: CASNWGGTDTQYF. CDR3 DNA sequence: TGTGCCAGCAACTGGGGGGGCACAGATACGCAGTATTTT. The chain recombines TRBV2 with TRBJ2-3, with D tentatively TRBD2 (6 bases). The V gene lost 7 bases and the J gene lost 1 base, with 9 bases spanning the gap. The CDR3 loop spans 13 amino acids. Per the germline V gene, CDR1 is SNHLY and CDR2 is FYNNEI.

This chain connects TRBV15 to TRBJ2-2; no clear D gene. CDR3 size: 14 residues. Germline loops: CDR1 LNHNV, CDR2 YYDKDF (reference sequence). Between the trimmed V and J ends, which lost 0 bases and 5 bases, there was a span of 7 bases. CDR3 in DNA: TGTGCCACCAGCAGAGATGGTCAGACCGGGGAGCTGTTTTTT. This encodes CATSRDGQTGELFF.

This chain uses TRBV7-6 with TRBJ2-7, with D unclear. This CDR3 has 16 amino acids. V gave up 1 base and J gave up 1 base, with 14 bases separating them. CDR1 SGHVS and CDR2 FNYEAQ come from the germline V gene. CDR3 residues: CASSLVAGPGSYEQYF. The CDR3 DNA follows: TGTGCCAGCAGCTTAGTGGCAGGCCCTGGGTCCTACGAGCAGTACTTC. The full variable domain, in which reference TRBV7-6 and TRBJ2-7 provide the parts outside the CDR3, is GAGVSQSPRYKVTKRGQDVALRCDPISGHVSLYWYRQALGQGPEFLTYFNYEAQQDKSGLPNDRFSAERPEGSISTLTIQRTEQRDSAMYRCASSLVAGPGSYEQYFGPGTRLTVT.

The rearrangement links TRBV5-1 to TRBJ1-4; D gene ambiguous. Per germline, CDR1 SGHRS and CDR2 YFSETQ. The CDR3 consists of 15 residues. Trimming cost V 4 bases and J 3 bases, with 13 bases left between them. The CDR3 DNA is TGCGCCAGCAGCCCGTCCAGCCCCGCTAATGAAAAACTGTTTTTT. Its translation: CASSPSSPANEKLFF.

The CDR3 DNA is TGTGCCAGCAGCCCACATAGGGGGGGAGCGGGAGAGACCCAGTACTTC. Amino acid sequence: CASSPHRGGAGETQYF. The V call is TRBV7-2, the J call TRBJ2-5, with a weak D call TRBD2 (7 bases). Germline V lookup: CDR1 SGHTA, CDR2 FQGNSA. V was clipped by 5 bases and J by 4 bases, with 20 bases between them. There are 16 residues in the CDR3.

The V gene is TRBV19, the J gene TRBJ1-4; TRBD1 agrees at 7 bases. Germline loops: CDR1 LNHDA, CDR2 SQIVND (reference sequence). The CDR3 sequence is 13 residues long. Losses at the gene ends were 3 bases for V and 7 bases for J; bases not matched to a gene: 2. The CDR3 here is CASSMGQFEKLFF. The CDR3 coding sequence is TGTGCCAGTAGTATGGGACAGTTTGAAAAACTGTTTTTT.

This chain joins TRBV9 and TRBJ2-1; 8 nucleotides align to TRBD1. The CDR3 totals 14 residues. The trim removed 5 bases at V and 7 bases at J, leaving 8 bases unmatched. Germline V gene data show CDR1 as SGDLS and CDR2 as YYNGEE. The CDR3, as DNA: TGTGCCAGCAGACCCCAGGGGGCTGCGAATGAGCAGTTCTTC. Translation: CASRPQGAANEQFF.

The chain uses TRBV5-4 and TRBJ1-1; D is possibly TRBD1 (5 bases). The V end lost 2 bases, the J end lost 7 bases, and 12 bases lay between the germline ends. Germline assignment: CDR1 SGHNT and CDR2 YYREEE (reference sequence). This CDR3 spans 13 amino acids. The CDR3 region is CASSLGVGVEAFF. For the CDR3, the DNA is TGTGCCAGCAGCTTAGGGGTAGGGGTTGAAGCTTTCTTT. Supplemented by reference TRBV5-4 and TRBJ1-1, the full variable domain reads ETGVTQSPTHLIKTRGQQVTLRCSSQSGHNTVSWYQQALGQGPQFIFQYYREEENGRGNFPPRFSGLQFPNYSSELNVNALELDDSALYLCASSLGVGVEAFFGQGTRLTVV.

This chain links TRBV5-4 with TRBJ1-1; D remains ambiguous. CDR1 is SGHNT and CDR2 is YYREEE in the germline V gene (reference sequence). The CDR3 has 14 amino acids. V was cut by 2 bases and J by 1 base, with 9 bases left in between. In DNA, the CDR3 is TGTGCCAGCAGCTTAACGGGTGGGAACACTGAAGCTTTCTTT. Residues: CASSLTGGNTEAFF.

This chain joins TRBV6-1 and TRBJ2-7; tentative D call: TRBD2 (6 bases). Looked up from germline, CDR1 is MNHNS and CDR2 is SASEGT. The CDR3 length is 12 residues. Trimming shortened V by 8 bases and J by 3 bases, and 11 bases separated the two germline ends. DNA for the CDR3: TGTGCCAGCGCTCTGGAGGGCTACGAGCAGTACTTC. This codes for CASALEGYEQYF.

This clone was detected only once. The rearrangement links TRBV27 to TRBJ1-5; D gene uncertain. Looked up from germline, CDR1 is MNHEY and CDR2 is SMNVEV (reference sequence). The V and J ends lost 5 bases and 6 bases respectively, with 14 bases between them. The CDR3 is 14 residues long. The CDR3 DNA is TGTGCCAGCAGTCGGGAGGTTTCCTCTCAGCCCCAGCATTTT. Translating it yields CASSREVSSQPQHF.

CDR3 sequence (DNA): TGTGCCAGCAGGTCACTAGCGGGGGGCCCGGGGAATGAGCAGTTCTTC. Protein sequence: CASRSLAGGPGNEQFF. The chain employs TRBV11-2 and TRBJ2-1, with TRBD2 matching 12 bases. CDR3 length equals 16 residues. The germline CDR1 and CDR2 sequences are SGHAT and FQNNGV. V trimming: 6 bases; J trimming: 7 bases; junction bases outside the gene matches: 10.

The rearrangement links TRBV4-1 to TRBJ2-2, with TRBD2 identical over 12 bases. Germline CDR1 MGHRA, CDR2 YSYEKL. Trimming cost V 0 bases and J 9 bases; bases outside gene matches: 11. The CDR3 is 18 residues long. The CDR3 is CASSQDPSPSGGARELFF. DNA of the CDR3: TGCGCCAGCAGCCAAGACCCCTCCCCTAGCGGGGGGGCAAGGGAGCTGTTTTTT.

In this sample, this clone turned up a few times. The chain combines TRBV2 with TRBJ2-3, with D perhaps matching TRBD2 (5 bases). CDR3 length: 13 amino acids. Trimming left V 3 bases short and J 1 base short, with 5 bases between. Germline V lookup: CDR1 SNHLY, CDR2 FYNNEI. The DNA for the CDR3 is TGTGCCAGCAGTGAGCGGGGCACAGATACGCAGTATTTT. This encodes CASSERGTDTQYF.

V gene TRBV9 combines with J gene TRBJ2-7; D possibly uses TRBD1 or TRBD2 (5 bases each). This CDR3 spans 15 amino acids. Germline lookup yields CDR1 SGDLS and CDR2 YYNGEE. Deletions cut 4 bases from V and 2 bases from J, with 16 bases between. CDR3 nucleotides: TGTGCCAGCAGCCCCCGTGGGGGTAAGCCCTACGAGCAGTACTTC. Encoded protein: CASSPRGGKPYEQYF. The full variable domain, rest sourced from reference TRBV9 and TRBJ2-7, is DSGVTQTPKHLITATGQRVTLRCSPRSGDLSVYWYQQSLDQGLQFLIQYYNGEERAKGNILERFSAQQFPDLHSELNLSSLELGDSALYFCASSPRGGKPYEQYFGPGTRLTVT.

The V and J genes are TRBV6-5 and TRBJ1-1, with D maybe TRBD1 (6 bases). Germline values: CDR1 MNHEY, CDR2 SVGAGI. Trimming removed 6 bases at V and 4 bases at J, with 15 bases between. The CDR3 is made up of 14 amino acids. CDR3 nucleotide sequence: TGTGCCAGCAGACGAACGGGGGCGAGCACTGAAGCTTTCTTT. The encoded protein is CASRRTGASTEAFF.

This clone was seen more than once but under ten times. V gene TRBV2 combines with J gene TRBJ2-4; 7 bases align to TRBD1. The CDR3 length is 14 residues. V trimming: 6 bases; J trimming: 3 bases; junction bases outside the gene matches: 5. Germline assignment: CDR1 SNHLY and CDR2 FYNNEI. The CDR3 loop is CASRRQGNKNIQYF. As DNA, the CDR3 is TGTGCCAGCAGGCGACAGGGAAACAAAAACATTCAGTACTTC.